The 9 T cell receptor beta chains presented below share a single source sample, sequenced in a study of shared clonotypes between healthy human individuals. TCRdb keeps only in-frame clones here, not all; method: immunoSEQ multiplex PCR. The sample lists approximately 2.1 million clones, about 92% seen once, with under 0.45% in the top ten. Source material: naive CD4+ T cells from PBMCs. Subset specified: CD45RA+ positively selected. The receptors stem from a man aged 18 to 30 in good health. Some clones in this sample may be carry-over from other donors' samples.

In DNA, the CDR3 is TGCGCCAGCAGTCAGAACAGGGGGGGCTCATATGGCTACACCTTC. It is translated as CASSQNRGGSYGYTF. The chain couples TRBV4-3 to TRBJ1-2, with TRBD1 matching over 8 bases. The CDR3 length is 15 residues. V gave up 6 bases and J gave up 5 bases; unmatched junction bases: 11. CDR1 is LGHNA, CDR2 YSLEER, per germline.

The chain is built from TRBV30 and TRBJ2-3, with D tentatively TRBD2 (5 bases). The CDR3 runs to 14 residues. Trimming removed 8 bases from V and 0 bases from J, with 15 bases in between. CDR1 is GTSNPN and CDR2 is SVGIG in the germline V gene (reference sequence). Written as DNA, the CDR3 is TGTGCCGTAACCGCCCAGCGGAGCACAGATACGCAGTATTTT. Encoded protein: CAVTAQRSTDTQYF. The whole variable domain, filled in from reference TRBV30 and TRBJ2-3, reads SQTIHQWPATLVQPVGSPLSLECTVEGTSNPNLYWYRQAAGRGLQLLFYSVGIGQISSEVPQNLSASRPQDRQFILSSKKLLLSDSGFYLCAVTAQRSTDTQYFGPGTRLTVL.

This chain uses TRBV27 with TRBJ2-7; D remains ambiguous. The CDR3 loop spans 13 amino acids. V lost 2 bases, J lost 5 bases, and 10 bases lay in between. Per the germline V gene, CDR1 is MNHEY and CDR2 is SMNVEV (reference sequence). In nucleotides, the CDR3 is TGTGCCAGCAGTTTAGTTAGGGCCCACGAGCAGTACTTC. Encoded protein: CASSLVRAHEQYF.

V and J are TRBV5-1 and TRBJ2-2; TRBD1 is a possible D gene (6 bases). Germline values: CDR1 SGHRS, CDR2 YFSETQ. The CDR3 runs to 16 residues. V lost 1 base and J 1 base, leaving 11 bases between the germline ends. The CDR3 DNA is TGCGCCAGCAGCTTGAAGGTACAGGGGAACACCGGGGAGCTGTTTTTT. As protein: CASSLKVQGNTGELFF.

The rearrangement joins TRBV7-9 to TRBJ2-7; 9 nucleotides agree with TRBD2. Germline V lookup: CDR1 SEHNR, CDR2 FQNEAQ (reference sequence). The junction had 5 bases not matched to a gene; V was cut back by 4 bases and J by 1 base. This CDR3 is 15 amino acids long. CDR3 DNA sequence: TGTGCCAGCAGCTCCGGACTAGCGCAATCCTACGAGCAGTACTTC. It translates to CASSSGLAQSYEQYF.

DNA for the CDR3: TGTGCCAGCCCACCGGGACAGGGGCGGGCCGGGGAGCTGTTTTTT. It specifies CASPPGQGRAGELFF. The gene calls are TRBV6-1 and TRBJ2-2, with 10 bases aligning to TRBD1. Germline lookup yields CDR1 MNHNS and CDR2 SASEGT. The trim removed 8 bases at V and 6 bases at J, leaving 9 bases unmatched. This CDR3 has 15 amino acids.

The rearrangement links TRBV9 to TRBJ2-1, with 7 positions matching TRBD2. Germline V gives CDR1 SGDLS, CDR2 YYNGEE. CDR3 length: 17 residues. J was trimmed by 7 bases and V by 0 bases; bases with no gene match: 13. The CDR3 protein is CASSVEGRESFVNEQFF. CDR3 DNA sequence: TGTGCCAGCAGCGTAGAAGGGCGGGAGAGTTTCGTGAATGAGCAGTTCTTC.

V usage is TRBV7-2 and J usage is TRBJ2-7; possible D gene TRBD2, 6 bases. Germline CDR1 SGHTA, CDR2 FQGNSA. Trimming stripped 5 bases from V and 1 base from J, with 15 bases between. The CDR3 is 15 amino acids. DNA for the CDR3: TGTGCCAGCAGCCCCGCCGGGACTCTTTCCTACGAGCAGTACTTC. It is translated as CASSPAGTLSYEQYF.

The rearrangement joins TRBV28 to TRBJ1-3; D possibly corresponds to TRBD1 (5 bases). The CDR3 covers 16 residues. V lost 5 bases to trimming and J lost 0 bases, with 14 bases between them. Germline loops: CDR1 MDHEN, CDR2 SYDVKM. The CDR3, as DNA: TGTGCCAGCAGTCCCCTCCAGGGTACCTCTGGAAACACCATATATTTT. Its translation is CASSPLQGTSGNTIYF.